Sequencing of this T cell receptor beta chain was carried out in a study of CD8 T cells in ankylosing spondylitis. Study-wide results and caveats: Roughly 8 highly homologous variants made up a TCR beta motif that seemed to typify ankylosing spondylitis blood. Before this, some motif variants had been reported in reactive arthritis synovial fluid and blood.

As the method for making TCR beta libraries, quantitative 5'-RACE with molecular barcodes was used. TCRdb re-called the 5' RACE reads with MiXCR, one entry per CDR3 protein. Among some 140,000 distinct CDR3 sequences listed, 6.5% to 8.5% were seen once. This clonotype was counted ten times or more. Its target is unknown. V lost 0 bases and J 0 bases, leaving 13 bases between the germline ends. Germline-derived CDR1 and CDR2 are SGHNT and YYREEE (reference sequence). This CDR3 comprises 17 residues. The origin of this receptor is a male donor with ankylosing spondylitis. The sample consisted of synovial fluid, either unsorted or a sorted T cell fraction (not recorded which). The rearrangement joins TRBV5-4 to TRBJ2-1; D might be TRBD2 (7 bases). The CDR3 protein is CASSLGSGGNSYNEQFF. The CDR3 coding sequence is TGTGCCAGCAGCTTGGGATCGGGGGGCAACTCCTACAATGAGCAGTTCTTC.